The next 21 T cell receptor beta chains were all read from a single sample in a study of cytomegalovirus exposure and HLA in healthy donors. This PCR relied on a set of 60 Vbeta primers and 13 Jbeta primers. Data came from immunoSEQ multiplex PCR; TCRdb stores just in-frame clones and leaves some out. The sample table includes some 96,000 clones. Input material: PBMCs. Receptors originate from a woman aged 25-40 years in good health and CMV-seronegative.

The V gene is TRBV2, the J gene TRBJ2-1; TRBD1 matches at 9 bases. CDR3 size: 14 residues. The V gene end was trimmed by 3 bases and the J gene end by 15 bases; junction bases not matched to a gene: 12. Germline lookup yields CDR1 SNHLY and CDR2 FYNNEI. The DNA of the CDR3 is TGTGCCAGCAGTGACGGTGGGGGACAGGGAGTTCTGTTCTTC. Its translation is CASSDGGGQGVLFF.

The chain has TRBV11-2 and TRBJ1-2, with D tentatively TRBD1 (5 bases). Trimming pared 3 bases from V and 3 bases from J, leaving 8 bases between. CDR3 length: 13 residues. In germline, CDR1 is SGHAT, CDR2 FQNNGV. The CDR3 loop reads CASSFTGDYGYTF. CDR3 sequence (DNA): TGTGCCAGCAGCTTCACAGGAGACTATGGCTACACCTTC.

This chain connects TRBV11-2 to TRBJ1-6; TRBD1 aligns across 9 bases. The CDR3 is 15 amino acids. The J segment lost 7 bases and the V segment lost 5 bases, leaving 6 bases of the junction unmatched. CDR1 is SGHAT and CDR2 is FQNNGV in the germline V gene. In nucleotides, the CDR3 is TGTGCCAGCAGCGGGGGGGGGACAGGGAATTCACCCCTCCACTTT. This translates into CASSGGGTGNSPLHF. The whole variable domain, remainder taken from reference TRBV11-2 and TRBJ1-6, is EAGVAQSPRYKIIEKRQSVAFWCNPISGHATLYWYQQILGQGPKLLIQFQNNGVVDDSQLPKDRFSAERLKGVDSTLKIQPAKLEDSAVYLCASSGGGTGNSPLHFGNGTRLTVT.

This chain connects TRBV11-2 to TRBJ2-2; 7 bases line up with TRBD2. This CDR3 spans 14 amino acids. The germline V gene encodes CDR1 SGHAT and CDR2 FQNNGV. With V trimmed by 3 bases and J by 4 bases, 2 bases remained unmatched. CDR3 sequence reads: CASSFSGGTGELFF. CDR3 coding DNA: TGTGCCAGCAGCTTTTCGGGGGGCACCGGGGAGCTGTTTTTT.

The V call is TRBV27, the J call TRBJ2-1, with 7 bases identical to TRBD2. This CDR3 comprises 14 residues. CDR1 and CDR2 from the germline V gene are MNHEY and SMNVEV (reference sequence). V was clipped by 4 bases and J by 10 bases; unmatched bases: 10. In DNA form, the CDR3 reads TGTGCCAGCAGTTGGGGGACTACCCCCCGGGAGCAGTTCTTC. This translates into CASSWGTTPREQFF.

As DNA, the CDR3 is TGTGCCAGCAGAACTGGACAGCGGAACACTGAAGCTTTCTTT. Residues: CASRTGQRNTEAFF. The rearrangement joins TRBV2 to TRBJ1-1; tentatively, D is TRBD1 (6 bases). V was pared by 6 bases and J by 1 base, with 12 bases between. CDR1 is SNHLY, CDR2 FYNNEI, per germline. This CDR3 spans 14 amino acids.

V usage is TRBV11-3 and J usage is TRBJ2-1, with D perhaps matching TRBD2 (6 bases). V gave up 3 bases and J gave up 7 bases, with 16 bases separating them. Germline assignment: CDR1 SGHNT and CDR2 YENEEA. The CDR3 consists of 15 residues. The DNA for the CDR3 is TGTGCCAGCAGCTTCTTGACCGGGGGATATAATGAGCAGTTCTTC. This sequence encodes CASSFLTGGYNEQFF.

The CDR3 is CASSSQQGEGTEAFF. In DNA form, the CDR3 reads TGTGCCAGCAGCTCCCAGCAGGGGGAAGGGACTGAAGCTTTCTTT. The chain has TRBV7-6 and TRBJ1-1; 7 bases agree with TRBD1. Germline V lookup: CDR1 SGHVS, CDR2 FNYEAQ. With 4 bases clipped from V and 5 bases from J, the junction kept 10 bases outside the gene matches. The CDR3 totals 15 residues.

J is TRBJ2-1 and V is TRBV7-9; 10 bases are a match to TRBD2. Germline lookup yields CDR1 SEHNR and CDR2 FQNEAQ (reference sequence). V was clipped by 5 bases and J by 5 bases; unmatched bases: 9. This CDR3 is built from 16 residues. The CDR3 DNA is TGTGCCAGCAGCGCCGACCGGACTAGCGGTGACAATGAGCAGTTCTTC. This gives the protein CASSADRTSGDNEQFF. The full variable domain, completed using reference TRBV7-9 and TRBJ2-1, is DTGVSQNPRHKITKRGQNVTFRCDPISEHNRLYWYRQTLGQGPEFLTYFQNEAQLEKSRLLSDRFSAERPKGSFSTLEIQRTEQGDSAMYLCASSADRTSGDNEQFFGPGTRLTVL.

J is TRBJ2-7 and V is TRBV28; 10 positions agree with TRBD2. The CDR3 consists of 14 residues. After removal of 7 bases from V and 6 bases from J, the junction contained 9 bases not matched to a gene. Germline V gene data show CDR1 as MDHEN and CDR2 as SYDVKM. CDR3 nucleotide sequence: TGTGCCAGCATTCATGGTCTAGCGGGGGCCGAGCAGTACTTC. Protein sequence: CASIHGLAGAEQYF.

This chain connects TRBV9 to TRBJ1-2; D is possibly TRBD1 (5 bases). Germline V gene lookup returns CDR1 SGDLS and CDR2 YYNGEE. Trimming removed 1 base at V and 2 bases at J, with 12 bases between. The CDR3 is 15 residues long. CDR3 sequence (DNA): TGTGCCAGCAGCGTATGGGGGGGTAAGAACTATGGCTACACCTTC. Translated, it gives CASSVWGGKNYGYTF.

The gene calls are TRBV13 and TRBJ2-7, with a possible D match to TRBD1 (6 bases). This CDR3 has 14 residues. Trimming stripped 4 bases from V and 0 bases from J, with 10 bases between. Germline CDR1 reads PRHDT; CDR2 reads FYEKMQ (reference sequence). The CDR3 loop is CASSSDRFSYEQYF. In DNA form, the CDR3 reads TGTGCCAGCAGCTCGGACAGATTCTCCTACGAGCAGTACTTC.

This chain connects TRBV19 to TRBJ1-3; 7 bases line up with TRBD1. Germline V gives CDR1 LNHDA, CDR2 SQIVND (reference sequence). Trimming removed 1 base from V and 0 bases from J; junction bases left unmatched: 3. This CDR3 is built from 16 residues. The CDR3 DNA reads TGTGCCAGTAGTATAGCTGGGACAGCCTCTGGAAACACCATATATTTT. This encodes CASSIAGTASGNTIYF.

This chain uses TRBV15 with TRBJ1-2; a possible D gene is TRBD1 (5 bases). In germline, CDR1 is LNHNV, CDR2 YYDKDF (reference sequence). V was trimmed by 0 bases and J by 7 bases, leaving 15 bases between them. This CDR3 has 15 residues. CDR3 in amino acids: CATSRDITGLAGYTF. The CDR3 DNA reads TGTGCCACCAGCAGAGATATCACAGGCCTCGCTGGCTACACCTTC.

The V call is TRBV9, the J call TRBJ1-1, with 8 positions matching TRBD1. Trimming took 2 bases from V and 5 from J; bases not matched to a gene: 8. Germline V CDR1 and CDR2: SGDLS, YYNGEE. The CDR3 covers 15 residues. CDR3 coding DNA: TGTGCCAGCAGCGTGACAGGGGCCGGGGGGACTGAAGCTTTCTTT. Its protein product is CASSVTGAGGTEAFF.

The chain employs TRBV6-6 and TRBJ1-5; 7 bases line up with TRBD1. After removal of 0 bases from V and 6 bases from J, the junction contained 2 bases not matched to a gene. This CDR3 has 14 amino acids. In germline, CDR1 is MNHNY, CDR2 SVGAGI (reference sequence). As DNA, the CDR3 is TGTGCCAGCAGTTACTCGGCAGGGGGTCAGCCCCAGCATTTT. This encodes CASSYSAGGQPQHF.

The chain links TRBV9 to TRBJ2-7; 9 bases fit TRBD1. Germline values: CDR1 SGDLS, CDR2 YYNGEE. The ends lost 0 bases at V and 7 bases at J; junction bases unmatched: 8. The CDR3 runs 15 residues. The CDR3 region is CASSVDGTGTSEQYF. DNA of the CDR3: TGTGCCAGCAGCGTAGACGGGACAGGGACGAGTGAGCAGTACTTC. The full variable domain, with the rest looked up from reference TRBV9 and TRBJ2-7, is DSGVTQTPKHLITATGQRVTLRCSPRSGDLSVYWYQQSLDQGLQFLIQYYNGEERAKGNILERFSAQQFPDLHSELNLSSLELGDSALYFCASSVDGTGTSEQYFGPGTRLTVT.

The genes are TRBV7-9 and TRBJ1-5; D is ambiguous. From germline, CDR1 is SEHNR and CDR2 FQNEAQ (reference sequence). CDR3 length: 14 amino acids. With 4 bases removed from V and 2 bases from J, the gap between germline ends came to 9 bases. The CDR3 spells CASSSRSGNQPQHF. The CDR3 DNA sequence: TGTGCCAGCAGCTCGCGGAGCGGCAATCAGCCCCAGCATTTT.

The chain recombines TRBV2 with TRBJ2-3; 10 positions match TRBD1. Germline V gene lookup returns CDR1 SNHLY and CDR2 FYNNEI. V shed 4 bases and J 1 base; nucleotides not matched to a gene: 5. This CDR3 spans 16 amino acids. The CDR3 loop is CASSGDRGRGTDTQYF. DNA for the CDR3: TGTGCCAGCAGTGGGGACAGGGGACGTGGCACAGATACGCAGTATTTT.

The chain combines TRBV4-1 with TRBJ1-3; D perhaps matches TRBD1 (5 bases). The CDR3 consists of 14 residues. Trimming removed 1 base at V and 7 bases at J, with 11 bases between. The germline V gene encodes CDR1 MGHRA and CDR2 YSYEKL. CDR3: CASSQGWGQNTIYF. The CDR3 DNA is TGCGCCAGCAGCCAAGGGTGGGGCCAGAACACCATATATTTT.

The CDR3 DNA is TGTGCCAGCCCACTAGCAGGGGGCACCGGGGAGCTGTTTTTT. It yields the protein CASPLAGGTGELFF. The chain is built from TRBV6-1 and TRBJ1-3; D is possibly TRBD1 (7 bases). The end of the DNA aligns better with TRBJ2-2, so the J call may be wrong. This CDR3 comprises 14 residues. Germline assignment: CDR1 MNHNS and CDR2 SASEGT.